Only a few counts were recorded for the clone carrying this TCR beta chain. The antigen remains unidentified. This sample stems from a study of cytomegalovirus exposure and HLA in healthy donors. Across the study: An earlier analysis identified 95 million to 120 million unique TCR beta sequences in some 170 million T cells. Study-level points and caveats: The authors judged a highly shared variant cluster likely a sequencing artifact.

CDR1 is SGHAT, CDR2 FQNNGV, per germline. This CDR3 spans 14 amino acids. Deletions cut 2 bases from V and 1 base from J, with 6 bases between. Primers for the PCR totalled 60 Vbeta and 13 Jbeta. The table came from immunoSEQ multiplex PCR; TCRdb's copy has only in-frame clones and leaves some out. The sample includes around 130,000 clones, about four fifths of them seen just once. The sample comprised PBMCs. The chain has TRBV11-2 and TRBJ1-5; no clear D. The receptor comes from a man younger than 45 in good health and CMV-seronegative. The CDR3 DNA follows: TGTGCCAGCAGCTTAAATCCGAGCAATCAGCCCCAGCATTTT. Its protein product is CASSLNPSNQPQHF.